Listed below are T cell receptor beta chains from one sample, sequenced in a study of blood T cell repertoires in COVID-19. Here immunoSEQ multiplex PCR was the method, and the copy in TCRdb shows in-frame clones only, minus some. Counted here are more than 85,000 clones, around nine tenths occurring once; the ten biggest clones make up 4.5% to 6%. The sample consisted of peripheral blood. The origin of the receptors is a man in his 70s with acute or convalescent COVID-19. Both conserved end residues are part of each CDR3. D genes are given only for firm matches. The size of a clone is reported for some rows only, either as once, few or many, or as a class for expanded clones.

clone size	J gene	V gene	D gene	CDR3 protein	CDR3 DNA
-	TRBJ2-1	TRBV9	TRBD2	CASSATSATHNEQFF	TGTGCCAGCAGCGCGACTAGCGCCACCCACAATGAGCAGTTCTTC
-	TRBJ2-1	TRBV5-4	TRBD2	CASSLGAPTSGPYNEQFF	TGTGCCAGCAGCTTGGGGGCCCCGACTAGCGGGCCCTACAATGAGCAGTTCTTC
few	TRBJ2-2	TRBV7-3	TRBD2	CASSLSSLGTSGRSGELFF	TGTGCCAGCAGTCTCAGCAGCCTGGGGACTAGCGGGCGTTCCGGGGAGCTGTTTTTT
-	TRBJ2-7	TRBV4-3	TRBD2	CASSDTGTSGIYEQYF	TGCGCCAGCAGCGATACCGGGACTAGCGGGATTTACGAGCAGTACTTC
-	TRBJ1-6	TRBV27	-	CASSLTVHNSPLHF	TGTGCCAGCAGTTTAACGGTACATAATTCACCCCTCCACTTT
-	TRBJ1-2	TRBV3-1/TRBV3-2	-	CASSQEQDSLYGYTF	TGTGCCAGCAGCCAAGAGCAGGATTCCCTGTATGGCTACACCTTC
few	TRBJ2-3	TRBV27	TRBD2	CASSLASGGITDTQYF	TGTGCCAGCAGTTTGGCCAGCGGGGGGATCACAGATACGCAGTATTTT
-	TRBJ1-2	TRBV3-1/TRBV3-2	-	CASSQVTGYGYTF	TGTGCCAGCAGCCAAGTTACAGGATATGGCTACACCTTC
-	TRBJ1-1	TRBV28	-	CASGSWSAFF	TGTGCCAGCGGTAGTTGGTCAGCTTTCTTT
-	TRBJ2-1	TRBV5-4	TRBD2	CASSLGTSVYNEQFF	TGTGCCAGCAGCTTGGGGACTAGCGTGTACAATGAGCAGTTCTTC
-	TRBJ1-1	TRBV18	TRBD1	CASSPRDRGTEAFF	TGTGCCAGCTCACCGCGGGACAGGGGCACTGAAGCTTTCTTT
-	TRBJ2-7	TRBV20-1	-	CSALQGYEQYF	TGCAGTGCTTTACAGGGTTACGAGCAGTACTTC
-	TRBJ1-6	TRBV5-4	-	CASSLDRTGRHSPLHF	TGTGCCAGCAGCTTGGACAGAACCGGTCGTCATTCACCCCTCCACTTT
-	TRBJ2-7	TRBV28	-	CASSMPGEVSYEQYF	TGTGCCAGCAGTATGCCAGGGGAAGTTTCCTACGAGCAGTACTTC
-	TRBJ1-1	TRBV18	-	CASLWTSNTEAFF	TGTGCCAGCTTGTGGACATCGAACACTGAAGCTTTCTTT
-	TRBJ1-1	TRBV13	-	CASSSARGTEAFF	TGTGCCAGCAGTTCTGCTAGGGGCACTGAAGCTTTCTTT
-	TRBJ2-7	TRBV4-1	-	CASSQEARSYEQYF	TGCGCCAGCAGCCAAGAGGCCCGCTCCTACGAGCAGTACTTC
-	TRBJ2-2	TRBV18	TRBD1	CASSPRTGITGELFF	TGTGCCAGCTCACCGAGGACAGGGATCACCGGGGAGCTGTTTTTT
-	TRBJ2-2	TRBV6-1	TRBD1	CASSEGGQGMAGELFF	TGTGCCAGCAGTGAGGGGGGACAGGGAATGGCCGGGGAGCTGTTTTTT
-	TRBJ2-7	TRBV25-1	-	CASKSGYEQYF	TGTGCCAGCAAGTCGGGCTACGAGCAGTACTTC
-	TRBJ2-7	TRBV9	TRBD2	CASSVSSGGSEQYF	TGTGCCAGCAGCGTTTCTAGCGGGGGCAGCGAGCAGTACTTC
-	TRBJ1-2	TRBV3-1/TRBV3-2	-	CASSQLTAKNGYTF	TGTGCCAGCAGCCAGCTGACTGCCAAGAATGGCTACACCTTC
-	TRBJ1-6	TRBV6-5	TRBD1	CAAGTGGSPLHF	TGTGCCGCCGGGACAGGGGGTTCACCCCTCCACTTT
-	TRBJ1-3	TRBV10-1	-	CASKRGGVSGNTIYF	TGCGCCAGCAAAAGGGGGGGGGTATCTGGAAACACCATATATTTT
once	TRBJ1-2	TRBV30	TRBD1	CAWSRTGGHGYTF	TGTGCCTGGAGTAGGACAGGGGGACATGGCTACACCTTC
-	TRBJ1-1	TRBV5-1	TRBD1	CASSSRGPNTEAFF	TGCGCCAGCAGCTCCAGGGGGCCGAACACTGAAGCTTTCTTT
-	TRBJ1-1	TRBV4-1	-	CASSQAYRNTEAFF	TGCGCCAGCAGCCAAGCTTACAGGAACACTGAAGCTTTCTTT
-	TRBJ2-5	TRBV9	-	CASSVDRGGKETQYF	TGTGCCAGCAGCGTAGATAGGGGTGGTAAAGAGACCCAGTACTTC
-	TRBJ1-1	TRBV2	-	CASREANSEAFF	TGTGCCAGCAGGGAGGCAAATTCTGAAGCTTTCTTT
-	TRBJ2-1	TRBV7-3	-	CASSFLQHNEQFF	TGTGCCAGCAGCTTCTTACAGCACAATGAGCAGTTCTTC
-	TRBJ2-1	TRBV2	-	CASSEQADNEQFF	TGTGCCAGCAGTGAACAAGCGGACAATGAGCAGTTCTTC
few	TRBJ2-6	TRBV6-5	-	CASSYMRSGANVLTF	TGTGCCAGCAGTTACATGCGCTCTGGGGCCAACGTCCTGACTTTC
-	TRBJ1-1	TRBV12-5	TRBD1	CASGPGQGNTEAFF	TGTGCTAGTGGCCCGGGACAGGGAAACACTGAAGCTTTCTTT
-	TRBJ1-1	TRBV5-6	-	CASSLRGRMNTEAFF	TGTGCCAGCAGCTTGAGGGGCAGAATGAACACTGAAGCTTTCTTT
-	TRBJ1-2	TRBV19	-	CASTGRRAGYTF	TGTGCCAGTACGGGTCGGAGGGCCGGCTACACCTTC
-	TRBJ2-7	TRBV4-2	-	CASSQGAVFSSYEQYF	TGTGCCAGCAGCCAAGGGGCAGTTTTTAGCTCCTACGAGCAGTACTTC
-	TRBJ1-5	TRBV9	TRBD1	CASSVEGTGVQPQHF	TGTGCCAGCAGCGTAGAGGGGACAGGGGTTCAGCCCCAGCATTTT
-	TRBJ1-1	TRBV29-1	-	CSAPVGGRVTEAFF	TGCAGCGCCCCCGTGGGGGGGCGGGTGACTGAAGCTTTCTTT
-	TRBJ1-2	TRBV4-1	TRBD1	CASSQGQANYGYTF	TGCGCCAGCAGCCAGGGACAGGCTAACTATGGCTACACCTTC
-	TRBJ1-5	TRBV24-1	-	CATSALSNQPQHF	TGTGCCACCAGTGCCCTCTCCAATCAGCCCCAGCATTTT
-	TRBJ1-5	TRBV7-4	TRBD1	CASSLVGQGFSGNQPQHF	TGTGCCAGCAGCTTAGTTGGACAGGGGTTTTCGGGCAATCAGCCCCAGCATTTT
-	TRBJ1-5	TRBV24-1	-	CATSDGPPGQPQHF	TGTGCCACCAGTGACGGACCTCCGGGGCAGCCCCAGCATTTT
-	TRBJ2-3	TRBV28	-	CASTFPGTDTQYF	TGTGCCAGCACCTTTCCCGGGACAGATACGCAGTATTTT
-	TRBJ2-5	TRBV7-2	TRBD2	CASSLRRWTSSWETQYF	TGTGCCAGCAGCTTAAGGAGGTGGACTAGCTCGTGGGAGACCCAGTACTTC
-	TRBJ1-2	TRBV2	-	CASSEGLRTNYGYTF	TGTGCCAGCAGTGAAGGTCTCCGGACAAACTATGGCTACACCTTC
-	TRBJ2-7	TRBV10-3	TRBD1	CAMGGQGYEQYF	TGTGCCATGGGTGGACAGGGCTACGAGCAGTACTTC
-	TRBJ1-5	TRBV6-1	-	CASSEAGGYAQPQHF	TGTGCCAGCAGTGAAGCGGGGGGATACGCTCAGCCCCAGCATTTT
-	TRBJ2-7	TRBV28	TRBD1	CASRTGTGLYEQYF	TGTGCCAGCAGAACCGGGACAGGCCTCTACGAGCAGTACTTC
-	TRBJ1-2	TRBV12-3/TRBV12-4	TRBD1	CASSSRGPGYTF	TGTGCCAGCAGTTCCAGGGGGCCTGGCTACACCTTC
-	TRBJ1-1	TRBV28	-	CASSPEQTYTEAFF	TGTGCCAGCAGTCCGGAGCAGACTTACACTGAAGCTTTCTTT
few	TRBJ1-3	TRBV7-9	-	CASSTLSSGNTIYF	TGTGCCAGCAGCACTCTGAGCTCTGGAAACACCATATATTTT
-	TRBJ1-2	TRBV7-9	TRBD1	CASSPGDRPYGYTF	TGTGCCAGCAGCCCGGGGGACAGACCATATGGCTACACCTTC
-	TRBJ1-1	TRBV14	-	CASSLSQGMQAFF	TGTGCCAGCAGCCTTTCACAGGGTATGCAAGCTTTCTTT
-	TRBJ2-1	TRBV5-5	-	CASSLRDSNPTYNEQFF	TGTGCCAGCAGCTTGCGGGATTCCAATCCAACCTACAATGAGCAGTTCTTC
-	TRBJ1-5	TRBV28	TRBD1	CASSPMGQATYQPQHF	TGTGCCAGCAGCCCCATGGGACAGGCGACTTATCAGCCCCAGCATTTT
-	TRBJ2-7	TRBV12-5	TRBD2	CASGLVRLAGGPYEQYF	TGTGCTAGTGGTTTGGTAAGGCTAGCGGGAGGGCCCTACGAGCAGTACTTC
-	TRBJ1-1	TRBV18	-	CASSPNKNTEAFF	TGTGCCAGCTCACCCAACAAGAACACTGAAGCTTTCTTT
few	TRBJ1-3	TRBV4-1	-	CASSRQTVVDTIYF	TGCGCCAGCAGCCGTCAGACAGTGGTGGACACCATATATTTT
-	TRBJ2-7	TRBV5-1	-	CASSSIPGVGTYEQYF	TGCGCCAGCAGCAGCATACCGGGAGTCGGGACCTACGAGCAGTACTTC